The next 23 T cell receptor beta chains were all read from a single sample in a study of blood T cells in healthy people across ages. The use of a sample-barcoded 5' primer and a J-beta primer mix characterized a second PCR of roughly 7 to 11 cycles. TCRdb re-derived calls from the 5' RACE reads in MiXCR, one entry per CDR3 protein. The sample includes roughly 1,700,000 distinct CDR3 sequences, 28% of them seen just once. Sequenced input: blood. The origin of the receptors is a woman aged 30 to 39 in good health.

This clonotype was seen a handful of times. The chain is built from TRBV20-1 and TRBJ2-7; TRBD1 matches 7 bases. Germline values: CDR1 DFQATT, CDR2 SNEGSKA (reference sequence). J was trimmed by 3 bases and V by 4 bases; bases with no gene match: 6. This CDR3 has 13 residues. Here the CDR3 DNA reads TGCAGTGCTAATGACAGGGTAGGCTACGAGCAGTACTTC. This gives the protein CSANDRVGYEQYF.

To note about this clonotype: The junction departs from germline at one end; a sequencing error may be responsible. This chain links TRBV3-1 with TRBJ1-1, with 11 bases identical to TRBD1. Per germline, CDR1 LGHDT and CDR2 YNNKEL (reference sequence). The CDR3 is made up of 17 amino acids. The CDR3 bases are TGTGCCGGCAGCCAGTTGGACAGGGGGCGCGTTGACACTGAAGCTTTCTTT. Its translation is CAGSQLDRGRVDTEAFF.

Turning to this clonotype: This may come from a read error, since a much larger clone is one base off. V usage is TRBV7-3 and J usage is TRBJ2-2; D possibly corresponds to TRBD2 (5 bases). The CDR3 contains 14 residues. The V gene lost 1 base and the J gene lost 3 bases, with 6 bases spanning the gap. CDR1 is SGHTA, CDR2 FQGTGA, per germline. CDR3 coding DNA: TGTGCCAGCAGCTTAATCGGGGACACCGGGGAGCTGTTTTTT. Translating gives CASSLIGDTGELFF.

This clonotype was detected only a few times. The V and J genes are TRBV5-1 and TRBJ2-1; D is perhaps TRBD2 (6 bases). Trimming stripped 4 bases from V and 5 bases from J, with 13 bases between. The CDR3 runs to 14 residues. The germline V gene encodes CDR1 SGHRS and CDR2 YFSETQ. CDR3 sequence: CASSRYGGDNEQFF. CDR3 DNA sequence: TGCGCCAGCAGCAGATATGGAGGGGACAATGAGCAGTTCTTC.

This clonotype showed up many times. V usage is TRBV20-1 and J usage is TRBJ2-1, with a tentative D call TRBD2 (6 bases). Germline V gene lookup returns CDR1 DFQATT and CDR2 SNEGSKA (reference sequence). CDR3 length: 16 amino acids. The germline V and J ends were trimmed by 0 bases and 4 bases, with 16 bases remaining between them. CDR3 amino acids: CSARDWGGGDYNEQFF. In DNA, the CDR3 is TGCAGTGCTAGAGATTGGGGCGGCGGGGATTACAATGAGCAGTTCTTC.

The rearrangement uses TRBV9 and TRBJ1-2; a weak D match, TRBD1 (6 bases). V lost 2 bases, J lost 7 bases, and 18 bases lay in between. This CDR3 has 15 residues. Germline loops: CDR1 SGDLS, CDR2 YYNGEE. CDR3 protein: CASSVGIREGGGYTF. CDR3 bases: TGTGCCAGCAGCGTGGGAATCAGGGAGGGGGGTGGCTACACCTTC.

In this sample, this clonotype turned up a few times. V and J are TRBV9 and TRBJ2-7, with D maybe TRBD2 (6 bases). Trimming cost V 4 bases and J 4 bases, with 18 bases left between them. CDR3 length: 15 residues. Germline V lookup: CDR1 SGDLS, CDR2 YYNGEE. The CDR3 here is CASSSNGVAGYEQYF. The CDR3 coding sequence is TGTGCCAGCAGCTCTAACGGGGTGGCGGGGTACGAGCAGTACTTC.

V usage is TRBV7-3 and J usage is TRBJ1-1; no definite D call. CDR1 SGHTA and CDR2 FQGTGA come from the germline V gene. V lost 0 bases and J 0 bases, leaving 5 bases between the germline ends. The CDR3 is 14 amino acids. The CDR3, as DNA: TGTGCCAGCAGCTTAACGTCGGTGAACACTGAAGCTTTCTTT. This translates into CASSLTSVNTEAFF.

This clonotype was detected many times. The CDR3 here is CASAQDREETQYF. The CDR3 region has the DNA TGTGCTAGTGCCCAGGACAGGGAAGAGACCCAGTACTTC. The V and J genes are TRBV12-5 and TRBJ2-5, with 8 bases identical to TRBD1. The CDR3 length is 13 residues. V lost 7 bases and J lost 3; bases outside the gene matches: 4. Germline V lookup: CDR1 LGHNT, CDR2 FRNRAP.

In its sample, this clonotype was seen a few times. The rearrangement joins TRBV7-2 to TRBJ2-2; 9 bases align to TRBD2. In germline, CDR1 is SGHTA, CDR2 FQGNSA. CDR3 length equals 16 residues. Trimming cost V 6 bases and J 2 bases; bases outside gene matches: 7. CDR3 bases: TGTGCCAGCAGTTACCCTAGCGGGGTTAACACCGGGGAGCTGTTTTTT. It translates to CASSYPSGVNTGELFF.

Remarks on this clonotype: The junction departs from the called germline gene at one end, perhaps through a read error. CDR3 nucleotide sequence: TGTGTCAGCAGCGCTCGACTAGCGGGAGCCCAAGAGACCCAGTACTTC. Residues: CVSSARLAGAQETQYF. The V gene is TRBV7-2, the J gene TRBJ2-5; 12 bases are shared with TRBD2. Germline-derived CDR1 and CDR2 are SGHTA and FQGNSA. CDR3 length equals 16 residues. The full variable domain, its missing parts supplied by reference TRBV7-2 and TRBJ2-5, is GAGVSQSPSNKVTEKGKDVELRCDPISGHTALYWYRQSLGQGLEFLIYFQGNSAPDKSGLPSDRFSAERTGGSVSTLTIQRTQQEDSAVYLCVSSARLAGAQETQYFGPGTRLLVL.

J is TRBJ1-2 and V is TRBV5-1; D gene unclear. Germline assignment: CDR1 SGHRS and CDR2 YFSETQ. V was shortened by 0 bases and J by 5 bases, with 14 bases between the two germline ends. CDR3 size: 15 residues. In nucleotides, the CDR3 is TGCGCCAGCAGCTTGGTGAGTGGTACCGAGTATGGCTACACCTTC. Translation: CASSLVSGTEYGYTF.

J is TRBJ2-1 and V is TRBV6-6, with D unclear. Germline V gene data show CDR1 as MNHNY and CDR2 as SVGAGI (reference sequence). This CDR3 region has 12 residues. Trimming took 5 bases from V and 7 from J, leaving 9 bases between them. The CDR3 is CASSNPQNEQFF. CDR3 in DNA: TGTGCCAGCAGTAACCCCCAAAATGAGCAGTTCTTC.

This clonotype turned up a few times. The J gene is TRBJ2-2, the V gene TRBV29-1; D call uncertain. Per germline, CDR1 SQVTM and CDR2 ANQGSEA. With 3 bases removed from V and 5 bases from J, the gap between germline ends came to 7 bases. CDR3 length: 12 amino acids. The CDR3 spells CSVDLETGELFF. As DNA, the CDR3 is TGCAGCGTTGACCTCGAAACCGGGGAGCTGTTTTTT.

J is TRBJ1-6 and V is TRBV6-5, with D possibly being TRBD1 (5 bases). The CDR3 extends over 15 amino acids. V was shortened by 6 bases and J by 8 bases, with 17 bases between the two germline ends. CDR1 and CDR2 from the germline V gene are MNHEY and SVGAGI. CDR3: CASRPLALGDSPLHF. The CDR3 nucleotides are TGTGCCAGCAGACCCCTGGCCCTGGGGGATTCACCCCTCCACTTT.

About this clonotype: A much more abundant neighbour one base away suggests this may be a read error. This likely comes from a read error, as the CDR3 has no conserved phenylalanine or tryptophan at its end. The chain carries TRBV5-4 and TRBJ1-2; D unclear. There are 15 residues in the CDR3. Germline-derived CDR1 and CDR2 are SGHNT and YYREEE (reference sequence). V lost 3 bases to trimming and J lost 6 bases, with 18 bases between them. The chain's CDR3 is CASSSLVKGGDGYTV. The CDR3 nucleotides read TGTGCCAGCAGCTCCCTCGTGAAGGGTGGAGATGGCTACACCGTC.

This clonotype was counted ten times or more. The chain is built from TRBV10-3 and TRBJ1-1; 8 bases are shared with TRBD1. Germline V CDR1 and CDR2: ENHRY, SYGVKD. The CDR3 length is 16 residues. Trimming removed 2 bases from V and 6 bases from J; junction bases left unmatched: 11. The DNA for the CDR3 is TGTGCCATCAGTGAGAGGGGACAGGTTAGAGGCTCTGAAGCTTTCTTT. Its protein is CAISERGQVRGSEAFF.

This sequence joins TRBV11-3 and TRBJ2-1; 16 nucleotides agree with TRBD2. The CDR3 is 17 residues long. V lost 4 bases, J lost 7 bases, and 7 bases stayed unmatched. Germline-derived CDR1 and CDR2 are SGHNT and YENEEA. CDR3 sequence (DNA): TGTGCCAGCAGCTCCGGGACTAGCGGGAGGGCCGCAAATGAGCAGTTCTTC. Translation: CASSSGTSGRAANEQFF.

Only a few counts were recorded for this clonotype. The chain links TRBV12-3 or TRBV12-4 to TRBJ2-5; a weak D match, TRBD1 (6 bases). Between the trimmed V and J ends, which lost 8 bases and 5 bases, there was a span of 15 bases. This CDR3 is built from 13 residues. CDR3 in amino acids: CASASTGSETQYF. CDR3 bases: TGTGCCAGCGCTAGCACAGGGTCGGAGACCCAGTACTTC.

This sequence joins TRBV4-1 and TRBJ1-1, with D hard to call. This CDR3 has 14 amino acids. Germline-derived CDR1 and CDR2 are MGHRA and YSYEKL. Trimming took off 0 bases at V and 5 bases at J, with 10 bases between the two ends. The CDR3 is CASSQDPAGTEAFF. The CDR3 nucleotides read TGCGCCAGCAGCCAAGATCCGGCCGGGACTGAAGCTTTCTTT.

About this clonotype itself: The junction departs from the called germline gene at one end, perhaps through a read error. This chain uses TRBV5-1 with TRBJ2-5; D uncertain. CDR3 length equals 13 residues. CDR1 SGHRS and CDR2 YFSETQ come from the germline V gene. The CDR3 protein is CTSSLGNQETQYF. The CDR3 DNA is TGCACCAGCAGCCTGGGCAACCAAGAGACCCAGTACTTC.

This clonotype has more than one count but fewer than ten. The junction differs from germline at one of its ends, possibly a read error. The V call is TRBV5-1, the J call TRBJ2-3; TRBD2 agrees at 10 bases. The CDR3 loop spans 17 amino acids. Germline V gene sequence: CDR1 SGHRS, CDR2 YFSETQ. As DNA, the CDR3 is TGCGCCAGCAGCTTGGGGACTAGCGGTAGAGCCACAGATGCGCAGTATTTT. Amino acids: CASSLGTSGRATDAQYF.

The chain is built from TRBV3-1 and TRBJ2-1; TRBD2 matches 7 bases. Germline lookup yields CDR1 LGHDT and CDR2 YNNKEL (reference sequence). This CDR3 is 14 amino acids long. V lost 1 base to trimming and J lost 9 bases; unmatched junction nucleotides: 6. The CDR3 nucleotides read TGTGCCAGCAGCCAAGGAGAGCGGGACTTTGAGCAGTTCTTC. Translated: CASSQGERDFEQFF.